These 16 T cell receptor beta chains originate from one sample sequenced in a study of blood T cell repertoires in COVID-19. Libraries were prepared by immunoSEQ multiplex PCR; TCRdb keeps only in-frame clonotypes and omits some of them. The sample has around 210,000 clones, around 82% seen once. Sequencing used peripheral blood. These receptors were collected from a woman between 65 and 79 years old with acute or convalescent COVID-19.

The CDR3 loop reads CASSLVFSSATYEQYF. CDR3 coding DNA: TGCGCCAGCAGCTTGGTGTTTTCTAGCGCGACCTACGAGCAGTACTTC. The chain is built from TRBV5-1 and TRBJ2-7, with D perhaps TRBD2 (6 bases). This CDR3 has 16 residues. Germline V lookup: CDR1 SGHRS, CDR2 YFSETQ. V was pared by 0 bases and J by 2 bases, with 15 bases between.

This clone appeared a single time. This chain joins TRBV5-1 and TRBJ2-6, with D hard to call. CDR3 length equals 14 residues. Trimming stripped 5 bases from V and 12 bases from J, with 18 bases between. From germline, CDR1 is SGHRS and CDR2 YFSETQ. CDR3 DNA: TGCGCCAGCAGATCTCAGCCCGAGTGGAGCGTCCTGACTTTC. Its translation: CASRSQPEWSVLTF.

A few counts support this clone. The chain recombines TRBV5-4 with TRBJ1-2; no clear D. Germline-derived CDR1 and CDR2 are SGHNT and YYREEE (reference sequence). The CDR3 runs to 13 residues. Trimming removed 0 bases at V and 7 bases at J, with 10 bases between. CDR3 sequence (DNA): TGTGCCAGCAGCTTGGCTAGTGAGGTTGGCTACACCTTC. Residues: CASSLASEVGYTF.

This clone was counted a few times. J is TRBJ1-4 and V is TRBV14; no definite D call. Deletions cut 4 bases from V and 4 bases from J, with 19 bases between. Germline V CDR1 and CDR2: SGHDN, FVKESK. This CDR3 has 17 residues. CDR3 bases: TGTGCCAGCAGCCCGAGTGGGTCAGGCCTGAATAATGAAAAACTGTTTTTT. It translates to CASSPSGSGLNNEKLFF.

The V call is TRBV14, the J call TRBJ2-7; TRBD1 agrees at 7 bases. V shed 4 bases and J 0 bases; nucleotides not matched to a gene: 6. The CDR3 loop spans 15 amino acids. Germline V lookup: CDR1 SGHDN, CDR2 FVKESK. For the CDR3, the DNA is TGTGCCAGCAGCCGAGGGGGCTTAGGCTCCTACGAGCAGTACTTC. This encodes CASSRGGLGSYEQYF.

The chain recombines TRBV28 with TRBJ2-5; 10 bases line up with TRBD2. J gave up 3 bases and V 4 bases, and 8 bases lay outside the gene matches. The germline gives CDR1 MDHEN, CDR2 SYDVKM. The CDR3 has 16 residues. CDR3 residues: CASSWPSGRNEETQYF. CDR3 sequence (DNA): TGTGCCAGCAGTTGGCCTAGCGGGAGAAACGAAGAGACCCAGTACTTC. Full variable domain (missing parts from reference TRBV28 and TRBJ2-5): DVKVTQSSRYLVKRTGEKVFLECVQDMDHENMFWYRQDPGLGLRLIYFSYDVKMKEKGDIPEGYSVSREKKERFSLILESASTNQTSMYLCASSWPSGRNEETQYFGPGTRLLVL.

The chain links TRBV6-5 to TRBJ1-3, with D possibly being TRBD1 (6 bases). The V gene lost 8 bases and the J gene lost 0 bases, with 11 bases spanning the gap. The CDR3 loop spans 14 amino acids. Germline loops: CDR1 MNHEY, CDR2 SVGAGI. The CDR3 bases are TGTGCCAGCCAAAGACAGGTCTCTGGAAACACCATATATTTT. Amino acid sequence: CASQRQVSGNTIYF.

This sequence joins TRBV2 and TRBJ1-2; 7 nucleotides align to TRBD1. Germline CDR1 is SNHLY and CDR2 is FYNNEI. The junction had 7 bases not matched to a gene; V was cut back by 6 bases and J by 6 bases. The CDR3 loop spans 13 amino acids. The DNA of the CDR3 is TGTGCCAGCAGAGGGGGCTTCGCAGATGGCTACACCTTC. Protein product: CASRGGFADGYTF.

This chain joins TRBV7-9 and TRBJ2-1; 9 bases align to TRBD2. The V gene end was trimmed by 5 bases and the J gene end by 4 bases; junction bases not matched to a gene: 6. CDR3 size: 15 residues. Germline V gene data show CDR1 as SEHNR and CDR2 as FQNEAQ (reference sequence). This CDR3 reads CASSERLAEYNEQFF. Here the CDR3 DNA reads TGTGCCAGCAGCGAGAGACTAGCGGAGTACAATGAGCAGTTCTTC.

The J gene is TRBJ2-7, the V gene TRBV21-1; the table's D call, TRBD2, was not checked against the DNA. TRBV21-1 is an annotated pseudogene. The CDR3 is 14 amino acids. CDR3 in DNA: TGTGCCAGCAGCAAGGAAGGGACTATCTACGAGCAGTACTTC. Translation: CASSKEGTIYEQYF.

The chain uses TRBV19 and TRBJ1-5; D is unresolved. Trimming left V 3 bases short and J 1 base short, with 13 bases between. Germline CDR1 is LNHDA and CDR2 is SQIVND (reference sequence). The CDR3 has 16 residues. DNA for the CDR3: TGTGCCAGTAGTATTTTAGCGACGGTAAGCAATCAGCCCCAGCATTTT. This codes for CASSILATVSNQPQHF.

The chain carries TRBV27 and TRBJ1-2; 12 bases are shared with TRBD1. The CDR3 has 15 residues. Germline V CDR1 and CDR2: MNHEY, SMNVEV (reference sequence). J was trimmed by 8 bases and V by 6 bases; bases with no gene match: 10. The CDR3 DNA sequence: TGTGCCAGCAGCAGCCCGGGACAGGGGGCGTCGGGCTACACCTTC. Residues: CASSSPGQGASGYTF.

This clone was picked up one time. The rearrangement uses TRBV6-6 and TRBJ1-5; no reliable D call. The V gene's germline CDR1 is MNHNY and CDR2 SVGAGI (reference sequence). The CDR3 spans 14 residues. Trimming removed 2 bases at V and 3 bases at J, with 8 bases between. The CDR3 DNA reads TGTGCCAGCAGTTACGAGGCAGACAATCAGCCCCAGCATTTT. Its protein product is CASSYEADNQPQHF.

In its sample, this clone was seen a few times. The genes are TRBV12-3 or TRBV12-4 and TRBJ1-5; D may be TRBD1 (6 bases). V lost 7 bases and J lost 14, with 15 bases in between. The CDR3 has 11 residues. The CDR3 DNA reads as TGTGCCAGCACTGAGACAGGACTCAAGCATTTT. Translated, it gives CASTETGLKHF.

The chain combines TRBV29-1 with TRBJ2-1; the match to TRBD2 covers 10 bases. The V segment lost 6 bases and the J segment 7 bases; nucleotides outside the gene matches: 3. The CDR3 consists of 12 residues. Germline CDR1 reads SQVTM; CDR2 reads ANQGSEA. The CDR3 DNA follows: TGCAGCGTCTGGACTAGCGGTAATGAGCAGTTCTTC. This encodes CSVWTSGNEQFF.

The table lists this clone with many counts. This chain joins TRBV19 and TRBJ1-6; possible D gene TRBD1, 5 bases. The CDR3 length is 15 residues. The V end was cut by 4 bases, the J end by 8 bases, with 15 bases between. Germline V gene data show CDR1 as LNHDA and CDR2 as SQIVND (reference sequence). The CDR3 region is CASSTGWGLDSPLHF. CDR3 in DNA: TGTGCCAGTAGTACCGGATGGGGCCTGGATTCACCCCTCCACTTT.